Below are 18 T cell receptor beta chains sequenced from a single sample in a study of blood T cell repertoires in COVID-19. Profiling relied on immunoSEQ multiplex PCR, and the TCRdb table lists in-frame clones only, not all of them. The sample contains around 250,000 clones, roughly 90% of which appear only once. Sequencing used peripheral blood. These TCRs come from a woman aged 40 to 50 who had recovered from COVID-19.

The rearrangement links TRBV18 to TRBJ2-3; TRBD2 agrees at 9 bases. The CDR3 runs to 16 residues. V lost 3 bases, J lost 2 bases, and 6 bases stayed unmatched. Per germline, CDR1 KGHSH and CDR2 LQKENI. The CDR3 spells CASSPASGITTDTQYF. CDR3 in DNA: TGTGCCAGCTCACCGGCTAGCGGGATAACCACAGATACGCAGTATTTT. Using reference TRBV18 and TRBJ2-3 for the parts outside the CDR3, the full variable domain is NAGVMQNPRHLVRRRGQEARLRCSPMKGHSHVYWYRQLPEEGLKFMVYLQKENIIDESGMPKERFSAEFPKEGPSILRIQQVVRGDSAAYFCASSPASGITTDTQYFGPGTRLTVL.

CDR3 DNA: TGTGCCAGCAGCCGTAGCGGTCTGGACTCCTACGAGCAGTACTTC. Its protein is CASSRSGLDSYEQYF. This chain connects TRBV6-6 to TRBJ2-7; D is possibly TRBD2 (6 bases). There are 15 residues in the CDR3. The V end was cut by 6 bases, the J end by 0 bases, with 15 bases between. The V gene's germline CDR1 is MNHNY and CDR2 SVGAGI (reference sequence).

The gene calls are TRBV6-4 and TRBJ2-2; D remains ambiguous. The V gene lost 0 bases and the J gene lost 4 bases, with 12 bases spanning the gap. Germline CDR1 is MRHNA and CDR2 is SNTAGT. CDR3 length: 16 residues. Written as DNA, the CDR3 is TGTGCCAGCAGTGACTCGGGCTACCCGGCCACCGGGGAGCTGTTTTTT. Translation: CASSDSGYPATGELFF.

The chain combines TRBV5-4 with TRBJ2-3; a possible D gene is TRBD2 (5 bases). Per the germline V gene, CDR1 is SGHNT and CDR2 is YYREEE (reference sequence). This CDR3 comprises 13 residues. Trimming removed 7 bases at V and 4 bases at J, with 13 bases between. The CDR3 coding sequence is TGTGCCAGCTCGCCCGGGGATTCAGATACGCAGTATTTT. The encoded protein is CASSPGDSDTQYF.

This clone was observed a single time. This rearrangement joins TRBV14 to TRBJ1-3; 7 positions match TRBD1. From germline, CDR1 is SGHDN and CDR2 FVKESK. J gave up 1 base and V 5 bases, and 5 bases lay outside the gene matches. CDR3 length equals 15 residues. CDR3 loop: CASSYGQDSGNTIYF. The DNA for the CDR3 is TGTGCCAGCAGCTACGGACAGGATTCTGGAAACACCATATATTTT. Based on the CDR3 plus reference TRBV14 and TRBJ1-3, the full variable domain is EAGVTQFPSHSVIEKGQTVTLRCDPISGHDNLYWYRRVMGKEIKFLLHFVKESKQDESGMPNNRFLAERTGGTYSTLKVQPAELEDSGVYFCASSYGQDSGNTIYFGEGSWLTVV.

Written as DNA, the CDR3 is TGTGCCAGCAGCCCCCGGACAGGGGGTACAACTAATGAAAAACTGTTTTTT. Translated, it gives CASSPRTGGTTNEKLFF. This rearrangement joins TRBV11-2 to TRBJ1-4; 10 bases align to TRBD1. CDR1 and CDR2 from the germline V gene are SGHAT and FQNNGV. The CDR3 runs 17 residues. V trimming: 5 bases; J trimming: 0 bases; junction bases outside the gene matches: 6.

Regarding this clone: Its ends do not fully match the called genes, so a read error is possible. V is TRBV28 and J is TRBJ2-7; TRBD1 agrees at 9 bases. Germline loops: CDR1 MDHEN, CDR2 SYDVKM. This CDR3 is 15 amino acids long. The CDR3 sequence is CASTLNTGGSYEQYF. The CDR3 nucleotides are TGTGCCAGCACTTTAAACACAGGGGGCAGTTACGAGCAGTACTTC.

The chain uses TRBV6-1 and TRBJ2-7, with TRBD1 identical over 9 bases. With 2 bases clipped from V and 2 bases from J, the junction kept 16 bases outside the gene matches. This CDR3 comprises 19 residues. The germline V gene encodes CDR1 MNHNS and CDR2 SASEGT. Here the CDR3 DNA reads TGTGCCAGCAGTGAATCGCTGGGGACAGGGTTCAATTTCGCCTACGAGCAGTACTTC. It codes for CASSESLGTGFNFAYEQYF.

The V and J genes are TRBV19 and TRBJ2-2; possibly TRBD1 for D (6 bases). Trimming cost V 0 bases and J 9 bases, with 17 bases left between them. CDR1 is LNHDA, CDR2 SQIVND, per germline (reference sequence). This CDR3 contains 16 residues. The CDR3 bases are TGTGCCAGTAGTATAGAGGGGTTGGGGGCGCGGTGGGAGCTGTTTTTT. This gives the protein CASSIEGLGARWELFF.

The chain links TRBV27 to TRBJ2-2; D gene ambiguous. The length of the CDR3 is 13 residues. The germline CDR1 and CDR2 sequences are MNHEY and SMNVEV (reference sequence). The V end lost 5 bases, the J end lost 6 bases, and 10 bases lay between the germline ends. The CDR3 DNA follows: TGTGCCAGCAGTCGGTTCGGAGCCGGGGAGCTGTTTTTT. This sequence encodes CASSRFGAGELFF.

J is TRBJ2-1 and V is TRBV11-2, with TRBD2 matching 7 bases. With V trimmed by 5 bases and J by 6 bases, 7 bases remained unmatched. The V gene's germline CDR1 is SGHAT and CDR2 FQNNGV. The CDR3 is 14 amino acids. This CDR3 is CASSLGGSPNEQFF. In DNA form, the CDR3 reads TGTGCCAGCAGCCTGGGGGGGTCCCCCAATGAGCAGTTCTTC.

V usage is TRBV7-3 and J usage is TRBJ2-3; 7 bases are a match to TRBD2. Unmatched junction bases numbered 10, after V lost 4 bases and J lost 6 bases. There are 15 residues in the CDR3. Germline-derived CDR1 and CDR2 are SGHTA and FQGTGA. The CDR3 region has the DNA TGTGCCAGCAGCTCCGAGGGAGGGGTGGCGGATACGCAGTATTTT. It codes for CASSSEGGVADTQYF.

The chain uses TRBV9 and TRBJ2-2; 7 bases align to TRBD1. This CDR3 has 15 residues. Germline V gene lookup returns CDR1 SGDLS and CDR2 YYNGEE. V lost 3 bases and J lost 0; bases outside the gene matches: 2. The CDR3 spells CASSAGQSNTGELFF. DNA of the CDR3: TGTGCCAGCAGCGCGGGACAGTCGAACACCGGGGAGCTGTTTTTT. The complete variable domain, with remaining parts taken from reference TRBV9 and TRBJ2-2, reads DSGVTQTPKHLITATGQRVTLRCSPRSGDLSVYWYQQSLDQGLQFLIQYYNGEERAKGNILERFSAQQFPDLHSELNLSSLELGDSALYFCASSAGQSNTGELFFGEGSRLTVL.

This clone was counted only a few times. The chain carries TRBV6-1 and TRBJ2-7, with D uncertain. V shed 2 bases and J shed 8 bases, with 10 bases lying between them. Per the germline V gene, CDR1 is MNHNS and CDR2 is SASEGT. The CDR3 has 12 amino acids. The CDR3 region has the DNA TGTGCCAGCAGTGAATACGGGTACAAGCAGTACTTC. Protein: CASSEYGYKQYF.

CDR3 coding DNA: TGTGCCAGCAGTTTATATGGGGGACTAGCGGGAGAGGAAGAGACCCAGTACTTC. Translated, it gives CASSLYGGLAGEEETQYF. V usage is TRBV28 and J usage is TRBJ2-5, with 14 bases aligning to TRBD2. The V gene end was trimmed by 1 base and the J gene end by 3 bases; junction bases not matched to a gene: 7. The V gene's germline CDR1 is MDHEN and CDR2 SYDVKM. The CDR3 totals 18 residues.

The chain recombines TRBV30 with TRBJ2-1; 9 bases match TRBD2. The CDR3 is made up of 15 amino acids. The J segment lost 9 bases and the V segment lost 5 bases, leaving 14 bases of the junction unmatched. Germline V lookup: CDR1 GTSNPN, CDR2 SVGIG (reference sequence). CDR3 amino acids: CAWAKKLAGRGEQFF. CDR3 DNA sequence: TGTGCCTGGGCTAAGAAACTAGCGGGTAGGGGTGAGCAGTTCTTC.

The chain carries TRBV10-1 and TRBJ2-1; TRBD2 is a possible D gene (6 bases). Trimming left V 0 bases short and J 10 bases short, with 19 bases between. CDR3 length: 16 residues. In germline, CDR1 is WNHNN, CDR2 SYGVQD (reference sequence). For the CDR3, the DNA is TGCGCCAGCAGTGAGTCCAGGAGGGCCATCCCCGAGGAGCAGTTCTTC. This gives the protein CASSESRRAIPEEQFF.

This chain connects TRBV5-5 to TRBJ2-7; 9 nucleotides line up with TRBD2. The CDR3 runs to 16 residues. In germline, CDR1 is SGHKS, CDR2 YYEKEE (reference sequence). The V and J ends lost 4 bases and 0 bases, in that order; junction bases with no gene match: 8. CDR3 residues: CASSQTSGASSYEQYF. The CDR3 DNA sequence: TGTGCCAGCAGCCAGACTAGCGGAGCAAGCTCCTACGAGCAGTACTTC. Full variable domain (rest looked up from reference TRBV5-5 and TRBJ2-7): DAGVTQSPTHLIKTRGQQVTLRCSPISGHKSVSWYQQVLGQGPQFIFQYYEKEERGRGNFPDRFSARQFPNYSSELNVNALLLGDSALYLCASSQTSGASSYEQYFGPGTRLTVT.